This record looks at one T cell receptor beta chain sequence and its context. Here immunoSEQ multiplex PCR was the method, and the copy in TCRdb shows in-frame clones only, minus some. The sample includes 160,000 or so clones, 92% seen only once; the top ten take 0.68%. This sample was included in a study of control samples from healthy donors and cancer patients. Trimming cost V 0 bases and J 0 bases, with 9 bases left between them. The V gene's germline CDR1 is MNHEY and CDR2 SMNVEV (reference sequence). This CDR3 contains 16 residues. This sequence joins TRBV27 and TRBJ1-5; the D gene is possibly TRBD1 (5 bases). Input material: blood. This clonotype was obtained from a woman in her twenties or thirties in good health. The CDR3 bases are TGTGCCAGCAGTTTATCCCAGGGCGATAGCAATCAGCCCCAGCATTTT. Amino acid sequence: CASSLSQGDSNQPQHF.